This is a list of T cell receptor beta chains from one sample in a study of PD-1 and CTLA-4 blockade in melanoma. The protocol was immunoSEQ multiplex PCR, while the TCRdb copy is restricted to in-frame clones and leaves out a portion. The sample lists 25,000 to 35,000 clones; approximately 90% were seen once. The specimen was CD8+ T cells from peripheral blood, collected from a patient given anti-PD-1 treatment. These receptors came from a human donor with melanoma. Both conserved end residues are part of each CDR3. A D gene is named only where the DNA matches it firmly. Size is stated for part of the rows, as once, few or many counts, or as a class when the clone is expanded.

V	size	D	J	CDR3	DNA
TRBV19	-	-	TRBJ1-5	CASNVGFEPQHF	TGTGCCAGTAACGTCGGCTTTGAGCCCCAGCATTTT
TRBV7-8	-	-	TRBJ1-1	CASSLRGAAFF	TGTGCCAGCAGCTTACGGGGGGCAGCTTTCTTT
TRBV27	-	-	TRBJ1-6	CATTDGYNSPLHF	TGTGCCACCACGGACGGCTATAATTCACCCCTCCACTTT
TRBV7-9	-	-	TRBJ1-1	CASSLRSGYEAFF	TGTGCCAGCTCCCTTAGATCAGGCTATGAAGCTTTCTTT
TRBV29-1	-	-	TRBJ2-7	CSARAQAYEQYF	TGCAGCGCTCGGGCCCAAGCCTACGAGCAGTACTTC
TRBV30	-	-	TRBJ1-1	CAWSPEGSTEAFF	TGTGCCTGGAGTCCGGAAGGGTCGACTGAAGCTTTCTTT
TRBV4-1	-	-	TRBJ1-2	CASSQEVAGARDYGYTF	TGCGCCAGCAGCCAAGAGGTGGCAGGGGCAAGGGACTATGGCTACACCTTC
TRBV6-1	-	-	TRBJ1-5	CASSESVGSNSNQPQHF	TGTGCCAGCAGTGAGAGTGTGGGCAGCAATAGCAATCAGCCCCAGCATTTT
TRBV5-4	-	TRBD2	TRBJ2-3	CASSLEASGSADTQYF	TGTGCCAGCAGCTTGGAGGCTAGCGGGAGCGCAGATACGCAGTATTTT
TRBV11-2	-	TRBD1	TRBJ2-6	CASSKGLGQGTSGANVLTF	TGTGCCAGCAGCAAAGGGTTGGGACAGGGGACCTCTGGGGCCAACGTCCTGACTTTC
TRBV4-2	-	-	TRBJ1-1	CASSQEQAEAFF	TGTGCCAGCAGCCAAGAACAGGCTGAAGCTTTCTTT
TRBV15	-	-	TRBJ2-3	CATSRAGTDTQYF	TGTGCCACCAGCAGAGCAGGTACAGATACGCAGTATTTT
TRBV13	-	TRBD1	TRBJ1-2	CASSLGAGGPNYGYTF	TGTGCCAGCAGCTTAGGCGCAGGGGGGCCTAACTATGGCTACACCTTC
TRBV30	once	-	TRBJ1-5	CAWSVNSLSNQPQHF	TGTGCCTGGAGTGTCAATAGTCTTAGCAATCAGCCCCAGCATTTT
TRBV30	-	-	TRBJ1-5	CAWREGRGNQPQHF	TGTGCCTGGAGGGAGGGGAGGGGTAATCAGCCCCAGCATTTT
TRBV5-5	-	TRBD1	TRBJ1-1	CASSFFLQGADTEAFF	TGTGCCAGCAGCTTTTTTTTACAGGGGGCGGACACTGAAGCTTTCTTT
TRBV28	-	-	TRBJ1-4	CASTLDLSNEKLFF	TGTGCCAGCACACTGGACCTCTCTAATGAAAAACTGTTTTTT
TRBV4-1	-	TRBD1	TRBJ2-2	CASSQGDSREWELFF	TGCGCCAGCAGCCAAGGGGACAGCCGAGAGTGGGAGCTGTTTTTT
TRBV27	-	-	TRBJ2-3	CASSLLGEDTQYF	TGTGCCAGCAGTTTACTGGGGGAAGATACGCAGTATTTT
TRBV15	-	-	TRBJ2-7	CATSAISFVNGGNSYEQYF	TGTGCCACCAGCGCCATCTCTTTCGTCAACGGGGGTAATTCCTACGAGCAGTACTTC
TRBV6-6	-	-	TRBJ1-1	CASSYQGMNTEAFF	TGTGCCAGCAGTTACCAGGGTATGAACACTGAAGCTTTCTTT
TRBV30	-	-	TRBJ1-1	CAWSSVTEAFF	TGTGCCTGGAGTTCAGTAACTGAAGCTTTCTTT
TRBV27	-	TRBD1	TRBJ2-2	CASSLPTPGQGENANTGELFF	TGTGCCAGCAGTTTACCCACTCCGGGACAGGGGGAGAATGCGAACACCGGGGAGCTGTTTTTT
TRBV19	once	-	TRBJ2-3	CASSASGPDTQYF	TGTGCCAGTAGTGCGTCCGGCCCAGATACGCAGTATTTT
TRBV6-1	-	-	TRBJ2-2	CASVEGAGELFF	TGTGCCAGCGTGGAGGGAGCCGGGGAGCTGTTTTTT
TRBV29-1	-	TRBD1	TRBJ1-1	CSVDSTGGTGTEAFF	TGCAGCGTTGACTCGACAGGGGGGACTGGCACTGAAGCTTTCTTT
TRBV29-1	-	-	TRBJ1-4	CSVPRGGELFF	TGCAGCGTCCCCCGCGGGGGAGAACTGTTTTTT
TRBV27	-	TRBD1	TRBJ1-1	CASSRPGQGREAFF	TGTGCCAGCAGTCGCCCGGGACAGGGCAGGGAAGCTTTCTTT
TRBV25-1	-	-	TRBJ2-1	CASAGHGEDNEQFF	TGTGCCAGCGCGGGACATGGCGAGGACAATGAGCAGTTCTTC
TRBV6-1	-	TRBD2	TRBJ2-3	CASSEVAGGTDTQYF	TGTGCCAGCAGTGAAGTAGCGGGCGGCACAGATACGCAGTATTTT
TRBV7-3	-	-	TRBJ2-3	CASSSSVEADTQYF	TGTGCCAGCAGCTCTAGCGTCGAGGCAGATACGCAGTATTTT
TRBV19	-	-	TRBJ2-1	CASSTLGAVSSYNEQFF	TGTGCCAGTAGTACGCTAGGTGCGGTTAGCTCCTACAATGAGCAGTTCTTC
TRBV11-2	-	-	TRBJ2-2	CASSLVQGAGELFF	TGTGCCAGCAGCCTGGTTCAAGGGGCCGGGGAGCTGTTTTTT
TRBV18	-	TRBD1	TRBJ2-1	CASSPGTGLLNEQFF	TGTGCCAGCTCACCAGGGACAGGGCTTCTAAATGAGCAGTTCTTC
TRBV7-9	-	-	TRBJ2-5	CASSPSDGQETQYF	TGTGCCAGCAGCCCCTCGGACGGCCAAGAGACCCAGTACTTC
TRBV27	-	-	TRBJ1-1	CASSFLDTTEAFF	TGTGCCAGCAGTTTTCTAGATACCACTGAAGCTTTCTTT
TRBV9	-	-	TRBJ1-6	CASSVEGGQNSPLHF	TGTGCCAGCAGCGTAGAGGGGGGACAAAATTCACCCCTCCACTTT
TRBV30	-	-	TRBJ2-3	CAWSPVPTDTQYF	TGTGCCTGGAGTCCCGTCCCAACAGATACGCAGTATTTT
TRBV4-2	-	-	TRBJ1-1	CASSQTGLNTEAFF	TGTGCCAGCAGCCAAACAGGGCTGAACACTGAAGCTTTCTTT
TRBV7-9	-	-	TRBJ2-2	CASSSNEVSAGELFF	TGTGCCAGCAGCTCAAACGAGGTATCCGCCGGGGAGCTGTTTTTT
TRBV5-6	-	-	TRBJ1-1	CASSFQDTEAFF	TGTGCCAGCAGCTTCCAGGACACTGAAGCTTTCTTT
TRBV30	-	-	TRBJ1-2	CAWSVDPVDGYTF	TGTGCCTGGAGTGTAGACCCGGTAGATGGCTACACCTTC
TRBV10-3	-	-	TRBJ1-5	CAISEYPEGQPQHF	TGTGCCATCAGTGAGTATCCTGAAGGACAGCCCCAGCATTTT
TRBV7-6	-	-	TRBJ2-3	CASSPKMGFTDTQYF	TGTGCCAGCAGCCCAAAAATGGGATTCACAGATACGCAGTATTTT
TRBV28	-	TRBD2	TRBJ2-2	CASSFRLAATGELFF	TGTGCCAGCAGTTTCCGGCTAGCGGCCACCGGGGAGCTGTTTTTT
TRBV9	-	TRBD2	TRBJ2-1	CASSVAEREFNEQFF	TGTGCCAGCAGCGTAGCAGAGCGGGAGTTCAATGAGCAGTTCTTC
TRBV29-1	-	TRBD1	TRBJ1-1	CSVDLNRGITEAFF	TGCAGCGTTGACCTAAACAGGGGAATCACTGAAGCTTTCTTT